The following is a TCR beta chain sequence with its context. The sample is drawn from a study of shared clonotypes between healthy human individuals. The junction had 6 bases not matched to a gene; V was cut back by 6 bases and J by 4 bases. CDR1 and CDR2 (germline): MNHEY, SVGAGI. The CDR3 contains 15 residues. Repertoires were generated with immunoSEQ multiplex PCR, while TCRdb's copy carries only in-frame clones and drops some. The sample yields over a million clones, 98% seen once. The origin of this receptor is a man aged 30 to 45 in good health. The V and J genes are TRBV6-5 and TRBJ2-2, with TRBD1 identical over 9 bases. What was sequenced was naive CD4+ T cells sorted from blood. Subset denoted: CD45RA+ positively selected. The DNA for the CDR3 is TGTGCCAGCAGGACACAGGGGGCGCTCACCGGGGAGCTGTTTTTT. Amino acid sequence: CASRTQGALTGELFF.